Following are 20 T cell receptor beta chains from one sample sequenced in a study of cytomegalovirus exposure and HLA in healthy donors. Primers included in the PCR were 60 Vbeta and 13 Jbeta primers. Assay: immunoSEQ multiplex PCR; the TCRdb copy retains only in-frame clones and omits some. The profile shows roughly 70,000 clones, around 80% of them singletons. The specimen sequenced was PBMCs. The receptors were sampled from a man in his forties or fifties in good health and CMV-seronegative.

The chain couples TRBV4-3 to TRBJ1-4, with TRBD1 matching over 9 bases. Germline CDR1 LGHNA, CDR2 YSLEER. The CDR3 has 16 residues. J lost 8 bases, V lost 1 base, and 8 bases had no gene match. In DNA, the CDR3 is TGCGCCAGCAGCCAAGGTCCGGGACAGGGTCTGGAAAAACTGTTTTTT. As protein: CASSQGPGQGLEKLFF.

The rearrangement links TRBV10-3 to TRBJ1-2, with 11 bases matching TRBD1. Per germline, CDR1 ENHRY and CDR2 SYGVKD. This CDR3 contains 16 residues. Losses at the gene ends were 2 bases for V and 3 bases for J; bases not matched to a gene: 5. The DNA of the CDR3 is TGTGCCATCAGTGAGGGGGGACAGGGGGGAGACTATGGCTACACCTTC. Protein product: CAISEGGQGGDYGYTF.

This clone came up once. The chain employs TRBV14 and TRBJ2-1; 10 bases are shared with TRBD2. Germline V gene sequence: CDR1 SGHDN, CDR2 FVKESK. Trimming at V came to 4 bases and at J to 10 bases, leaving 10 bases not matched to a gene. This CDR3 is 15 amino acids long. CDR3 coding DNA: TGTGCCAGCAGCCTCCTGGGGACTAGCGTCGAGGAGCAGTTCTTC. Translated, it gives CASSLLGTSVEEQFF.

The chain recombines TRBV4-2 with TRBJ1-5; 8 bases are shared with TRBD1. The CDR3 runs to 15 residues. The ends lost 1 base at V and 5 bases at J; junction bases unmatched: 4. Looked up from germline, CDR1 is LGHNA and CDR2 is YNFKEQ. The CDR3 spells CASSQVATGDQPQHF. The CDR3 bases are TGTGCCAGCAGCCAAGTTGCGACAGGGGATCAGCCCCAGCATTTT.

The CDR3 reads CASSQDTGSGQETQYF. The CDR3, as DNA: TGCGCCAGCAGCCAAGATACCGGTAGCGGCCAAGAGACCCAGTACTTC. The J gene is TRBJ2-5, the V gene TRBV4-3; possibly TRBD2 for D (6 bases). The CDR3 has 16 residues. With 0 bases removed from V and 1 base from J, the gap between germline ends came to 12 bases. CDR1 and CDR2 from the germline V gene are LGHNA and YSLEER.

The chain couples TRBV15 to TRBJ1-5; 7 bases fit TRBD1. V lost 1 base and J lost 0; bases outside the gene matches: 3. Germline-derived CDR1 and CDR2 are LNHNV and YYDKDF (reference sequence). The length of the CDR3 is 16 residues. The CDR3 nucleotides are TGTGCCACCAGCAGAGGCTGGGACAGTAGCAATCAGCCCCAGCATTTT. Its translation is CATSRGWDSSNQPQHF.

This clone was found a few times. The chain uses TRBV2 and TRBJ1-2, with D perhaps matching TRBD1 (5 bases). Looked up from germline, CDR1 is SNHLY and CDR2 is FYNNEI. V shed 7 bases and J shed 2 bases, with 11 bases lying between them. The CDR3 covers 13 residues. The CDR3 is CASNSGINYGYTF. In DNA form, the CDR3 reads TGTGCCAGCAACTCAGGGATCAACTATGGCTACACCTTC.

The gene calls are TRBV15 and TRBJ1-2; D gene unclear. Between the trimmed V and J ends, which lost 0 bases and 2 bases, there was a span of 13 bases. The CDR3 extends over 16 amino acids. The germline CDR1 and CDR2 sequences are LNHNV and YYDKDF (reference sequence). Here the CDR3 reads CATSREGRRANYGYTF. The CDR3 DNA sequence: TGTGCCACCAGCAGAGAAGGGCGGAGGGCCAACTATGGCTACACCTTC.

This clone was detected a few times. The chain has TRBV6-1 and TRBJ2-7; 7 nucleotides match TRBD1. There are 15 residues in the CDR3. Per the germline V gene, CDR1 is MNHNS and CDR2 is SASEGT. The junction had 10 bases not matched to a gene; V was cut back by 4 bases and J by 4 bases. The CDR3 nucleotides read TGTGCCAGCAGTGCTCTGACGGACAGGAGATACGAGCAGTACTTC. This translates into CASSALTDRRYEQYF.

The V and J genes are TRBV27 and TRBJ2-1; TRBD2 might be the D (6 bases). Germline V CDR1 and CDR2: MNHEY, SMNVEV (reference sequence). The CDR3 extends over 15 amino acids. Deletions cut 1 base from V and 5 bases from J, with 12 bases between. CDR3 nucleotide sequence: TGTGCCAGCAGTTTATTGGGGGGATTCCACAATGAGCAGTTCTTC. Translation gives CASSLLGGFHNEQFF.

The J gene is TRBJ1-1, the V gene TRBV15; D might be TRBD1 (5 bases). The CDR3 has 15 amino acids. From germline, CDR1 is LNHNV and CDR2 YYDKDF (reference sequence). V lost 0 bases and J lost 0, with 8 bases in between. The CDR3 protein is CATSRDRTMNTEAFF. CDR3 in DNA: TGTGCCACCAGCAGAGATCGGACAATGAACACTGAAGCTTTCTTT.

The chain recombines TRBV28 with TRBJ2-7; 8 bases align to TRBD2. The CDR3 covers 16 residues. The junction had 13 bases not matched to a gene; V was cut back by 6 bases and J by 3 bases. Germline V lookup: CDR1 MDHEN, CDR2 SYDVKM. The CDR3 DNA reads TGTGCCAGCAGGCGCCCCGGGGCGGGGGGTGACTACGAGCAGTACTTC. Encoded protein: CASRRPGAGGDYEQYF.

The chain uses TRBV7-9 and TRBJ2-7; TRBD2 matches at 8 bases. J gave up 5 bases and V 3 bases, and 9 bases lay outside the gene matches. The germline CDR1 and CDR2 sequences are SEHNR and FQNEAQ (reference sequence). This CDR3 spans 15 amino acids. DNA for the CDR3: TGTGCCAGCAGCTTCGGGACGGGAGGGCTCAACGAGCAGTACTTC. It specifies CASSFGTGGLNEQYF.

The V and J genes are TRBV30 and TRBJ1-1; no definite D call. CDR3 size: 13 residues. V lost 0 bases and J lost 7, with 12 bases in between. The germline CDR1 and CDR2 sequences are GTSNPN and SVGIG (reference sequence). CDR3 coding DNA: TGTGCCTGGAGTGTAGGTAGCCTACTTGAAGCTTTCTTT. Translating it yields CAWSVGSLLEAFF.

This clone was found a few times. V usage is TRBV5-4 and J usage is TRBJ1-4, with TRBD1 identical over 9 bases. V lost 2 bases, J lost 13 bases, and 12 bases stayed unmatched. CDR1 is SGHNT, CDR2 YYREEE, per germline (reference sequence). This CDR3 is built from 15 residues. CDR3 residues: CASSLGPGQGSRLFF. The CDR3 DNA sequence: TGTGCCAGCAGCTTAGGGCCGGGACAGGGCTCGAGACTGTTTTTT.

The chain links TRBV19 to TRBJ1-2; D gene uncertain. Germline loops: CDR1 LNHDA, CDR2 SQIVND (reference sequence). CDR3 length: 16 amino acids. V was trimmed by 6 bases and J by 0 bases, leaving 17 bases between them. The CDR3 is CASSELRGPTNYGYTF. CDR3 DNA: TGTGCCAGTAGCGAACTTCGGGGTCCAACTAACTATGGCTACACCTTC. Full variable domain (rest looked up from reference TRBV19 and TRBJ1-2): DGGITQSPKYLFRKEGQNVTLSCEQNLNHDAMYWYRQDPGQGLRLIYYSQIVNDFQKGDIAEGYSVSREKKESFPLTVTSAQKNPTAFYLCASSELRGPTNYGYTFGSGTRLTVV.

In this sample, this clone turned up a few times. The CDR3 coding sequence is TGTGCCTGGAGGGGAGAGAGATACCGAAACTATGGCTACACCTTC. Translation: CAWRGERYRNYGYTF. The chain uses TRBV30 and TRBJ1-2; D is ambiguous. This CDR3 region has 15 residues. In germline, CDR1 is GTSNPN, CDR2 SVGIG (reference sequence). V lost 3 bases and J 2 bases, leaving 16 bases between the germline ends.

The rearrangement uses TRBV14 and TRBJ1-3; 7 positions agree with TRBD1. CDR1 SGHDN and CDR2 FVKESK come from the germline V gene. This CDR3 region has 15 residues. V was clipped by 4 bases and J by 1 base; unmatched bases: 4. The CDR3: CASSRRDSSGNTIYF. For the CDR3, the DNA is TGTGCCAGCAGCCGCAGGGACAGTTCTGGAAACACCATATATTTT.

The chain carries TRBV7-9 and TRBJ2-7, with D possibly matching TRBD1 (5 bases). Trimming left V 7 bases short and J 5 bases short, with 9 bases between. The CDR3 spans 11 residues. Germline CDR1 is SEHNR and CDR2 is FQNEAQ (reference sequence). The DNA of the CDR3 is TGTGCCAGCATAGGGGTCAACGAGCAGTACTTC. Its translation is CASIGVNEQYF.

The rearrangement links TRBV5-1 to TRBJ2-3, with a possible D match to TRBD2 (5 bases). The CDR3 is 14 residues long. The V end lost 2 bases, the J end lost 5 bases, and 12 bases lay between the germline ends. The germline gives CDR1 SGHRS, CDR2 YFSETQ. DNA of the CDR3: TGCGCCAGCAGCTTACCTAGCCTGGGAGATACGCAGTATTTT. Translated, it gives CASSLPSLGDTQYF.